This paragraph reports one TCR beta chain. TCRdb's copy holds only in-frame clones and misses some; the assay was immunoSEQ multiplex PCR. The sample contains approximately 1,000,000 clones, 70% to 80% of which appear only once. CDR3 length equals 13 residues. Germline CDR1 reads SGHDT; CDR2 reads YYEEEE. V was pared by 2 bases and J by 3 bases, with 8 bases between. The sample comes from a study of shared clonotypes between healthy human individuals. CD45RA-negative memory and CD45RA+ naive subsets were split from the CD4+ cells. The sequencing input was memory CD4+ T cells from PBMCs. Noted subset: CD45RA-negative fraction. V gene TRBV5-6 combines with J gene TRBJ1-2; no reliable D call. The receptor was derived from a young man in good health. Some clones in this sample may be carry-over from other donors' samples. DNA for the CDR3: TGTGCCAGCAGCTTTACGGGTGACTATGGCTACACCTTC. It is translated as CASSFTGDYGYTF.